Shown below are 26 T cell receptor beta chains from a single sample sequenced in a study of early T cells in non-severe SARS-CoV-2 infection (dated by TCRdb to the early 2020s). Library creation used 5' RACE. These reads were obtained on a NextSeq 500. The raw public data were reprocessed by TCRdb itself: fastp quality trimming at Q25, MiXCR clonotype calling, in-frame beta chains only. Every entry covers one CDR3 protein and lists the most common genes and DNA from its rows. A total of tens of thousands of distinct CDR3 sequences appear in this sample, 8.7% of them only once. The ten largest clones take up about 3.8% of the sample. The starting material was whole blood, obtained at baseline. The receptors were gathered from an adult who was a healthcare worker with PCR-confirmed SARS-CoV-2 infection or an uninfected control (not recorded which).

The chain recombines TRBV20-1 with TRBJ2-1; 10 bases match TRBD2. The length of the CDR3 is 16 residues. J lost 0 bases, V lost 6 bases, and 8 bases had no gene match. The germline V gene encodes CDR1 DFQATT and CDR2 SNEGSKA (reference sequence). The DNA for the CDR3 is TGCAGTGCCGTTGGACTAGCGGTAAGCTCCTACAATGAGCAGTTCTTC. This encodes CSAVGLAVSSYNEQFF.

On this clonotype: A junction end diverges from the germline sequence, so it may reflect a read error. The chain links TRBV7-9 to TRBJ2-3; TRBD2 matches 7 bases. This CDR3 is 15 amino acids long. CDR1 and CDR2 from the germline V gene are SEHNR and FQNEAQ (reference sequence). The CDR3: CASSLVLGLTDMQYF. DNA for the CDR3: TGTGCCAGCAGCTTAGTTTTGGGACTAACAGATATGCAGTATTTT.

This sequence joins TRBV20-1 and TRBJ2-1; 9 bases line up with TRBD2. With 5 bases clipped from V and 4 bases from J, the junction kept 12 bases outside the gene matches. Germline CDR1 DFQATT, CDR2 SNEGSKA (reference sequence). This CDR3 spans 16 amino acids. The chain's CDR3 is CSAFAIQRGDYNEQFF. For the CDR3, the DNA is TGCAGTGCTTTCGCGATACAGCGGGGGGATTACAATGAGCAGTTCTTC.

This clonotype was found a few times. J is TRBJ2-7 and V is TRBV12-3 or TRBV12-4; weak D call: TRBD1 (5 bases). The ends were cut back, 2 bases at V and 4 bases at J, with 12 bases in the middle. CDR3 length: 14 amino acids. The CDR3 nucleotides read TGTGCCAGCAGTTTACGGCTGACAGAGTACGAGCAGTACTTC. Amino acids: CASSLRLTEYEQYF.

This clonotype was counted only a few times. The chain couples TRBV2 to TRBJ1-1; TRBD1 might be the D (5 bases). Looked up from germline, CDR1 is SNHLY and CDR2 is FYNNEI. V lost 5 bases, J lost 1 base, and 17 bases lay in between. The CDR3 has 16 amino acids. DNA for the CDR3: TGTGCCAGCAGTCAAACGACAGAAAGACCGAACACTGAAGCTTTCTTT. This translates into CASSQTTERPNTEAFF.

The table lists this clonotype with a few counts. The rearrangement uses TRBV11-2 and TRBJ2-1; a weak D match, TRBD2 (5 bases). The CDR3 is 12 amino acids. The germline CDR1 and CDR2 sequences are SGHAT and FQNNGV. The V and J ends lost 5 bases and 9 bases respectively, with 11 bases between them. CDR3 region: CASSLLGSEQFF. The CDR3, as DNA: TGTGCCAGCAGCCTCCTGGGGAGTGAGCAGTTCTTC.

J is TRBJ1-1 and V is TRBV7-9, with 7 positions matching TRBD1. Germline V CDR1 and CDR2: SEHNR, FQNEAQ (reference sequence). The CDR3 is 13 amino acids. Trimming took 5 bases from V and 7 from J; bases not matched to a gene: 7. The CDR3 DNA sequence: TGTGCCAGCAGCGCACCCGGGACAGTTGAAGCTTTCTTT. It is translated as CASSAPGTVEAFF.

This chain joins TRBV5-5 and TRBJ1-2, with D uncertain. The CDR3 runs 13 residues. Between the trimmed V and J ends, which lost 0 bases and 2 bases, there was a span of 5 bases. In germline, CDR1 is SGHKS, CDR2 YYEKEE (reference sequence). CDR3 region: CASSLEGNYGYTF. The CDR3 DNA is TGTGCCAGCAGCTTGGAGGGAAACTATGGCTACACCTTC.

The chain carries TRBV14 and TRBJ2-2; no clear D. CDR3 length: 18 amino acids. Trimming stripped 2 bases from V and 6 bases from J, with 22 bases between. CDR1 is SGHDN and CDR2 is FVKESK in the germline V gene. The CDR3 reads CASSQPYQARPNSGELFF. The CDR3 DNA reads TGTGCCAGCAGCCAACCCTACCAGGCCCGTCCCAACTCCGGGGAGCTGTTTTTT. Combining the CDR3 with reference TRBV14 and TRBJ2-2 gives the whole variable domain EAGVTQFPSHSVIEKGQTVTLRCDPISGHDNLYWYRRVMGKEIKFLLHFVKESKQDESGMPNNRFLAERTGGTYSTLKVQPAELEDSGVYFCASSQPYQARPNSGELFFGEGSRLTVL.

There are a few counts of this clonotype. CDR3 coding DNA: TGTGCCAGCAGCTTAGCGCAAGGGACTAGCGGGAGGGCCAGGGAGTTCTTC. Amino acid sequence: CASSLAQGTSGRAREFF. The V gene is TRBV7-2, the J gene TRBJ2-1; 16 bases fit TRBD2. The CDR3 covers 17 residues. Germline-derived CDR1 and CDR2 are SGHTA and FQGNSA. With V trimmed by 0 bases and J by 14 bases, 10 bases remained unmatched.

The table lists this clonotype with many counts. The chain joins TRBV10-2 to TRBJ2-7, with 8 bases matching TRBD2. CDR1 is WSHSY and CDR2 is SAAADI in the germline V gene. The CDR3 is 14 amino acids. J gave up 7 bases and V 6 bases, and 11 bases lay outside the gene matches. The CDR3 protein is CASSPAGEPGEQYF. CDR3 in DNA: TGCGCCAGCAGCCCAGCGGGAGAGCCGGGGGAGCAGTACTTC.

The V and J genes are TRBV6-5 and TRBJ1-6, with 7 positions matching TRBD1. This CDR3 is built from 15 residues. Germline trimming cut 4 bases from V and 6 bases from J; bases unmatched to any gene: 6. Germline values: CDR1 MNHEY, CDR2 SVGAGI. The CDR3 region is CASSSTDRLNSPLHF. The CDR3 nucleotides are TGTGCCAGCAGTTCCACGGACAGGCTTAATTCACCCCTCCACTTT.

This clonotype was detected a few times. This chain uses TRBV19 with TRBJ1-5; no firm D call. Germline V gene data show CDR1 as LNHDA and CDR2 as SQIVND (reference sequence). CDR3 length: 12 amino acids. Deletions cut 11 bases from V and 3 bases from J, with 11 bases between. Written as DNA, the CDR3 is TGTGCCGCCGGCCAGCACAATCAGCCCCAGCATTTT. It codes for CAAGQHNQPQHF.

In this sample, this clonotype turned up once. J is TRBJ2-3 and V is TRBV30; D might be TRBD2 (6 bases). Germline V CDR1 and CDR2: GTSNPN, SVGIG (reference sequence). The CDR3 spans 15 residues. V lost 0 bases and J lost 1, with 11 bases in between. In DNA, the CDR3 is TGTGCCTGGAGTGTTCGAGCGGGCGGCACAGATACGCAGTATTTT. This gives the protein CAWSVRAGGTDTQYF.

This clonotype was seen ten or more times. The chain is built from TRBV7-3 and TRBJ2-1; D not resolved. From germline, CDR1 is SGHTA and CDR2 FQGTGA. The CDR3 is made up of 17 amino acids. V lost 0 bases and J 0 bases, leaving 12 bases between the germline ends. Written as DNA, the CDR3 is TGTGCCAGCAGCTTAACACCAGGCTGGAGCTCCTACAATGAGCAGTTCTTC. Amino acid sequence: CASSLTPGWSSYNEQFF.

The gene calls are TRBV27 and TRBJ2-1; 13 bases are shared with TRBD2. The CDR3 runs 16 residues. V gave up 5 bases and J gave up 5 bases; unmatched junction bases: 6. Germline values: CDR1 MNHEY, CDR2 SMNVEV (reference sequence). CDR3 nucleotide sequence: TGTGCCAGCAGTCGCAGGACTAGCGGGAGTGACAATGAGCAGTTCTTC. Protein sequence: CASSRRTSGSDNEQFF.

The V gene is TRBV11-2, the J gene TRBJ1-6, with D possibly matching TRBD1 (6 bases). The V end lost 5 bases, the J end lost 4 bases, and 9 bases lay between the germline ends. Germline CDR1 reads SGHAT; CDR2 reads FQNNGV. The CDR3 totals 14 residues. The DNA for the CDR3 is TGTGCCAGCAGCCCCGGGACATATAATTCACCCCTCCACTTT. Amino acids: CASSPGTYNSPLHF.

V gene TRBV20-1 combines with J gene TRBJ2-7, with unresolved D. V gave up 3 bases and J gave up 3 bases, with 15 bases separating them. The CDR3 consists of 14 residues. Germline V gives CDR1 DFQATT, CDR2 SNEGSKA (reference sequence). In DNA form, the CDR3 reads TGCAGTGCTAGTCGCCCAGGACCGCTCTACGAGCAGTACTTC. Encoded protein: CSASRPGPLYEQYF.

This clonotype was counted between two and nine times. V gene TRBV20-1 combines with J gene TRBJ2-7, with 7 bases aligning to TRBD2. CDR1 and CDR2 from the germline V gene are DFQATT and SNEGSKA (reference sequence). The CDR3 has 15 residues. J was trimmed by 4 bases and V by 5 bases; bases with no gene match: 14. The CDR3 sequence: CSAVPLGGSRYEQYF. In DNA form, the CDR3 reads TGCAGTGCTGTACCCCTAGGCGGGAGTCGGTACGAGCAGTACTTC.

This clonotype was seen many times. The CDR3 loop is CASSPQYAGPAETQYF. The CDR3 DNA reads as TGCGCCAGCAGCCCTCAGTACGCGGGACCAGCCGAGACCCAGTACTTC. The V and J genes are TRBV4-1 and TRBJ2-5; tentative D call: TRBD2 (6 bases). The CDR3 contains 16 residues. Germline lookup yields CDR1 MGHRA and CDR2 YSYEKL. The V end lost 4 bases, the J end lost 5 bases, and 20 bases lay between the germline ends.

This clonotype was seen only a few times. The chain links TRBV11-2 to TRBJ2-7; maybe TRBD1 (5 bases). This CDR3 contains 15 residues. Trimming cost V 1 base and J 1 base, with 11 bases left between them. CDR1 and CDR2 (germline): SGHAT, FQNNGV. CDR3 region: CASSLVGARSYEQYF. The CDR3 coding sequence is TGTGCCAGCAGCTTAGTAGGGGCCCGGTCCTACGAGCAGTACTTC. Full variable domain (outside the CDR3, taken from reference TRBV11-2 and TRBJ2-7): EAGVAQSPRYKIIEKRQSVAFWCNPISGHATLYWYQQILGQGPKLLIQFQNNGVVDDSQLPKDRFSAERLKGVDSTLKIQPAKLEDSAVYLCASSLVGARSYEQYFGPGTRLTVT.

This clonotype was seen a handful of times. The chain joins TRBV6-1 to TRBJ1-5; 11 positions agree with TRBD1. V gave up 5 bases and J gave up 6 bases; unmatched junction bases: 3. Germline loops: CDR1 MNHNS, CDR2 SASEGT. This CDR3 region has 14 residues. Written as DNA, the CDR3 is TGTGCCAGCAGTAAGGACAGGGGGCCTCAGCCCCAGCATTTT. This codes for CASSKDRGPQPQHF.

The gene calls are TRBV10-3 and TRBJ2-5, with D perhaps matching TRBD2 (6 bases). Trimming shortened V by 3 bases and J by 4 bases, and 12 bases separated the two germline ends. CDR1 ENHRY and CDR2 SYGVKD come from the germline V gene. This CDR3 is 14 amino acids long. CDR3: CAISDGGKRETQYF. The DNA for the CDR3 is TGTGCCATCAGTGACGGCGGGAAGAGAGAGACCCAGTACTTC.

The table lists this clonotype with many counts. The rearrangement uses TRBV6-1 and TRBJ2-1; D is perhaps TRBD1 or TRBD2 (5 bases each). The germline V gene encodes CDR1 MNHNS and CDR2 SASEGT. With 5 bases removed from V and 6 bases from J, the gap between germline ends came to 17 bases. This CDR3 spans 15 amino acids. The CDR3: CASSRDGQSVNEQFF. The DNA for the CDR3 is TGTGCCAGCAGTCGGGACGGCCAAAGCGTCAATGAGCAGTTCTTC.

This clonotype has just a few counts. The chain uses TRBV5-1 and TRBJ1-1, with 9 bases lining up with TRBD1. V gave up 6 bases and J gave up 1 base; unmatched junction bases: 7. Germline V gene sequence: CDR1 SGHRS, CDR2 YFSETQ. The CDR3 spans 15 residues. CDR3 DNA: TGCGCCAGCACAAAATGGACAGGGGCGAACACTGAAGCTTTCTTT. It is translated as CASTKWTGANTEAFF.

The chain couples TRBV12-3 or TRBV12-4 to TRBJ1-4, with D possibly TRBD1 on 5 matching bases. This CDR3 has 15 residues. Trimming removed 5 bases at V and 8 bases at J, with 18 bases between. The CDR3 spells CASSPKGRSVEKLFF. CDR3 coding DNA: TGTGCCAGCAGTCCCAAGGGACGCTCGGTGGAAAAACTGTTTTTT.